The 12 T cell receptor beta chains listed next were all sequenced from one sample in a study of immune heterogeneity within non-small cell lung tumors. Genomic DNA from bulk tumor acted as the template, and about 600 ng was loaded per sample. Several biopsies per primary tumor, spaced far apart, were taken during surgery. These patients got curative surgery after being newly diagnosed with untreated non-small cell lung cancer. Multiplex PCR amplified TCR beta CDR3 with 32 V and 13 J primers. TCRdb itself ran the multiplex PCR reads through MiXCR, one entry per CDR3 protein. This sample has 2,500 to 3,500 distinct CDR3 sequences, with more than 35% found just once. Specimen: lung tumor tissue. The receptor source for this set is a woman aged 45-65 years with non-small cell lung cancer.

The chain has TRBV27 and TRBJ1-2; 11 bases match TRBD1. V lost 6 bases, J lost 4 bases, and 4 bases stayed unmatched. The CDR3 spans 14 residues. Germline CDR1 reads MNHEY; CDR2 reads SMNVEV (reference sequence). In DNA form, the CDR3 reads TGTGCCAGCAGGGGGACAGGGGGGGGCTATGGCTACACCTTC. It translates to CASRGTGGGYGYTF.

With respect to this clonotype: Since a much larger clone is just one base distant, this may be a read error. The chain is built from TRBV12-3 or TRBV12-4 and TRBJ1-5; D not certain. Trimming removed 5 bases from V and 3 bases from J, with 8 bases in between. CDR3 length equals 13 residues. The CDR3 protein is CASSQRDNQPQHF. The CDR3 region has the DNA TGTGCCAGCAGTCAACGGGACAATCAGCCCCAGCATTTT.

The chain combines TRBV20-1 with TRBJ2-7, with 7 nucleotides matching TRBD1. The ends lost 5 bases at V and 7 bases at J; junction bases unmatched: 14. The length of the CDR3 is 14 residues. The germline V gene encodes CDR1 DFQATT and CDR2 SNEGSKA (reference sequence). The DNA of the CDR3 is TGCAGTGCTCCTACCCAGGGGGTGATAGGGGAGCAGTACTTC. Protein: CSAPTQGVIGEQYF.

Relative to its sample, this clonotype is medium-sized (0.01 to 0.1%). The chain uses TRBV24-1 and TRBJ2-1; 9 bases line up with TRBD2. The V and J ends lost 2 bases and 8 bases, in that order; junction bases with no gene match: 9. CDR1 is KGHDR, CDR2 SFDVKD, per germline. The CDR3 runs to 16 residues. The CDR3: CATSDWGASGTDEQFF. The CDR3 DNA reads as TGTGCCACCAGTGATTGGGGGGCTAGCGGGACTGATGAGCAGTTCTTC.

V gene TRBV19 combines with J gene TRBJ2-5; 9 positions match TRBD2. The CDR3 covers 15 residues. Germline lookup yields CDR1 LNHDA and CDR2 SQIVND (reference sequence). Trimming removed 3 bases from V and 5 bases from J; junction bases left unmatched: 7. DNA of the CDR3: TGTGCCAGTAGTATGGCGGGAGGGCCTCGGGAGACCCAGTACTTC. Translation: CASSMAGGPRETQYF.

The V and J genes are TRBV10-1 and TRBJ2-5; possibly TRBD2 for D (6 bases). V shed 0 bases and J shed 1 base, with 9 bases lying between them. In germline, CDR1 is WNHNN, CDR2 SYGVQD (reference sequence). This CDR3 contains 15 residues. CDR3 coding DNA: TGCGCCAGCAGTGAGTCGGAGGGTTCCCAAGAGACCCAGTACTTC. Its translation is CASSESEGSQETQYF.

Written as DNA, the CDR3 is TGCGCCAGCAGCTTGGACGGGTATAGCAATCAGCCCCAGCATTTT. This gives the protein CASSLDGYSNQPQHF. This chain uses TRBV5-1 with TRBJ1-5; D unclear. This CDR3 contains 15 residues. Germline-derived CDR1 and CDR2 are SGHRS and YFSETQ. V lost 0 bases and J lost 0, with 7 bases in between.

By sample fraction, this clonotype is medium-sized (0.01 to 0.1%). This chain connects TRBV7-8 to TRBJ2-1; TRBD2 agrees at 8 bases. The CDR3 totals 15 residues. Germline CDR1 is SGHVS and CDR2 is FQNEAQ. V gave up 2 bases and J gave up 9 bases; unmatched junction bases: 9. The CDR3 DNA reads as TGTGCCAGCAGCTTAAATCCGGGACTAGGGGTTGAGCAGTTCTTC. It codes for CASSLNPGLGVEQFF.

This clonotype is labeled as medium-sized. This chain joins TRBV28 and TRBJ2-1, with a possible D match to TRBD2 (6 bases). V lost 5 bases, J lost 6 bases, and 14 bases lay in between. CDR1 and CDR2 from the germline V gene are MDHEN and SYDVKM. This CDR3 region has 14 residues. The CDR3 is CASSRELGGNEQFF. CDR3 nucleotide sequence: TGTGCCAGCAGTCGGGAGTTGGGAGGCAATGAGCAGTTCTTC. The entire variable domain, with the rest obtained from reference TRBV28 and TRBJ2-1, is as follows: DVKVTQSSRYLVKRTGEKVFLECVQDMDHENMFWYRQDPGLGLRLIYFSYDVKMKEKGDIPEGYSVSREKKERFSLILESASTNQTSMYLCASSRELGGNEQFFGPGTRLTVL.

The V call is TRBV12-3 or TRBV12-4, the J call TRBJ2-3; possibly TRBD1 or TRBD2 for D (5 bases each). The CDR3 length is 14 residues. Trimming shortened V by 5 bases and J by 5 bases, and 14 bases separated the two germline ends. CDR3 in DNA: TGTGCCAGCAGTCGGGACGGAGGACGAGATACGCAGTATTTT. Translating it yields CASSRDGGRDTQYF.

This rearrangement joins TRBV30 to TRBJ2-1; D is possibly TRBD2 (5 bases). Trimming cost V 0 bases and J 4 bases, with 7 bases left between them. Germline V lookup: CDR1 GTSNPN, CDR2 SVGIG (reference sequence). CDR3 size: 13 residues. CDR3 protein: CAWSVGGYNEQFF. CDR3 sequence (DNA): TGTGCCTGGAGTGTAGGAGGATACAATGAGCAGTTCTTC.

By proportion, this clonotype is medium-sized (0.01 to 0.1%). The rearrangement uses TRBV6-5 and TRBJ1-1; D not certain. With 0 bases removed from V and 3 bases from J, the gap between germline ends came to 5 bases. The V gene's germline CDR1 is MNHEY and CDR2 SVGAGI. The CDR3 totals 13 residues. The CDR3 nucleotides are TGTGCCAGCAGTTACTCCCGGGACACTGAAGCTTTCTTT. It is translated as CASSYSRDTEAFF.